The clone carrying this TCR beta chain has ten or more counts. Antigen unknown. Germline is not matched at one junction end, which may reflect a read error. From germline, CDR1 is DFQATT and CDR2 SNEGSKA (reference sequence). This CDR3 has 16 residues. These data are taken from a study of CD8 T cells in ankylosing spondylitis. TCRdb re-called the 5' RACE reads with MiXCR, one entry per CDR3 protein. The sample holds over 150,000 distinct CDR3 sequences, roughly 13% seen once. Whole-study findings and limits: Significant enrichment of disease-linked clones was reportedly seen in matched ankylosing spondylitis synovial fluid.

Sequences were obtained from blood, either unsorted or a sorted T cell fraction (not recorded which). The clonotype originates from a male donor with ankylosing spondylitis or in good health (not recorded which). The gene calls are TRBV20-1 and TRBJ2-1, with 8 bases lining up with TRBD2. The CDR3, as DNA: TGCAGTGCAAGAGGGAAAAGCGGGAGATCCTACAATGAGCAGTTCTTC. It specifies CSARGKSGRSYNEQFF.